Sequencing of this T cell receptor (beta chain) was carried out in a study of cytomegalovirus exposure and HLA in healthy donors. The primer mix had 60 Vbeta and 13 Jbeta primers. Sequencing used immunoSEQ multiplex PCR; TCRdb keeps in-frame clones, though not all of them. The sample has around 37,000 clones, approximately 81% seen once. V lost 5 bases and J 3 bases, leaving 14 bases between the germline ends. CDR1 and CDR2 (germline): SEHNR, FQNEAQ (reference sequence). The length of the CDR3 is 14 residues. This receptor was taken from a man aged 50 to 60 in good health and CMV-seronegative. The V and J genes are TRBV7-9 and TRBJ2-7; no definite D call. Sequenced input: PBMCs. In nucleotides, the CDR3 is TGTGCCAGCAGCCCCGCAGGCTATTTCTACGAGCAGTACTTC. Translated: CASSPAGYFYEQYF.